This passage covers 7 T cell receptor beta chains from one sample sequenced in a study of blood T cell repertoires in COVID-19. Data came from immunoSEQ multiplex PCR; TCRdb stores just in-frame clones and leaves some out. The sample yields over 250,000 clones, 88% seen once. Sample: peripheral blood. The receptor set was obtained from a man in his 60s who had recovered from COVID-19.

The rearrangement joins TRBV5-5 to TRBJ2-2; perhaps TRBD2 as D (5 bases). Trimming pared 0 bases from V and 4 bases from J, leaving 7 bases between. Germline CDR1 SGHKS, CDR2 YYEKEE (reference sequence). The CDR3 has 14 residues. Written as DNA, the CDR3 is TGTGCCAGCAGCTTGGTGGCGGGCACCGGGGAGCTGTTTTTT. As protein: CASSLVAGTGELFF.

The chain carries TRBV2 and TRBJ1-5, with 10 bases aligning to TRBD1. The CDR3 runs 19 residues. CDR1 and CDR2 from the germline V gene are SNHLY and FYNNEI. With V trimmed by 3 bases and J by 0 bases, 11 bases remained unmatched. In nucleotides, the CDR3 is TGTGCCAGCAGTGACGGGACAGGGGCCCTTGGGTATAGCAATCAGCCCCAGCATTTT. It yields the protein CASSDGTGALGYSNQPQHF. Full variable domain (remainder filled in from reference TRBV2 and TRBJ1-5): EPEVTQTPSHQVTQMGQEVILRCVPISNHLYFYWYRQILGQKVEFLVSFYNNEISEKSEIFDDQFSVERPDGSNFTLKIRSTKLEDSAMYFCASSDGTGALGYSNQPQHFGDGTRLSIL.

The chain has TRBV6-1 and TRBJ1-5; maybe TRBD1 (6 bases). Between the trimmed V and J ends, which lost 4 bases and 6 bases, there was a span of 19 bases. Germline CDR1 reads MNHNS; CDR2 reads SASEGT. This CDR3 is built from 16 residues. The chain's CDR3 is CASSASGGGAIQPQHF. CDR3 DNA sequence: TGTGCCAGCAGTGCGTCGGGGGGGGGCGCGATTCAGCCCCAGCATTTT.

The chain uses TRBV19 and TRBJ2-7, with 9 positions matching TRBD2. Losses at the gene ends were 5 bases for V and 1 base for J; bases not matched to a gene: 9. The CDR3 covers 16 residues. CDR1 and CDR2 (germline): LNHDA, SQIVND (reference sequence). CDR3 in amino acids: CASSSWTSEKSYEQYF. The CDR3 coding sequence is TGTGCCAGTAGTTCCTGGACTAGCGAGAAATCCTACGAGCAGTACTTC.

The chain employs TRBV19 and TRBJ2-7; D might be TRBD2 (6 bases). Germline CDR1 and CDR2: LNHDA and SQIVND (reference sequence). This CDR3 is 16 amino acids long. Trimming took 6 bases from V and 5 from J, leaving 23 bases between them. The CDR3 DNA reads TGTGCCAGTAGGCCCCTCCCGGGGCGGGGAAGGGACGAGCAGTACTTC. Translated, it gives CASRPLPGRGRDEQYF.

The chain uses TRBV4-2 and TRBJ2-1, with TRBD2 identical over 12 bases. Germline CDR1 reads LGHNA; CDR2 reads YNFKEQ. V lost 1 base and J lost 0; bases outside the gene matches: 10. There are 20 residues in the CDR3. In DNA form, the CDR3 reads TGTGCCAGCAGCCAAGGAACGGGACTAGCGGGCCACCGCTCCTACAATGAGCAGTTCTTC. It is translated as CASSQGTGLAGHRSYNEQFF.

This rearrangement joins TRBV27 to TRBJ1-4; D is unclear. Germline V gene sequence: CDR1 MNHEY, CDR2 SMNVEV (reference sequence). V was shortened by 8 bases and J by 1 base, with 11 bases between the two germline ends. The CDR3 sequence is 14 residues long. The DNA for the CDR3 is TGTGCCAGCCGGTCGGGGTTAACTAATGAAAAACTGTTTTTT. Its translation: CASRSGLTNEKLFF.